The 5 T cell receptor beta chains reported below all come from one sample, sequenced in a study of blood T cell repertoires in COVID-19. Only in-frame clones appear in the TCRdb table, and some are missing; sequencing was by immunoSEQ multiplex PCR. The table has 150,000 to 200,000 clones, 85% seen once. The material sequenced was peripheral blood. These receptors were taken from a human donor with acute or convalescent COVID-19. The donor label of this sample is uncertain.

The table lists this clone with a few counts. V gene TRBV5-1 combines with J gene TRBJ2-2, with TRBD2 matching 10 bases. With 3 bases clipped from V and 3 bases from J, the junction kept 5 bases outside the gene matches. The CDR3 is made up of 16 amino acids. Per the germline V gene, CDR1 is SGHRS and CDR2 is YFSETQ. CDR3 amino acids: CASSSTSGTYTGELFF. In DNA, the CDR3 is TGCGCCAGCAGCTCCACTAGCGGGACCTACACCGGGGAGCTGTTTTTT.

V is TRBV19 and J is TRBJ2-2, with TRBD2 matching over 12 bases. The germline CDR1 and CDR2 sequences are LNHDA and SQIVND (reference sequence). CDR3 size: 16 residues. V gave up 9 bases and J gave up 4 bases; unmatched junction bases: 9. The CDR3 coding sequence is TGTGCCAGCAGGCCTAGCGGGGGGGCGGGCACCGGGGAGCTGTTTTTT. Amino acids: CASRPSGGAGTGELFF.

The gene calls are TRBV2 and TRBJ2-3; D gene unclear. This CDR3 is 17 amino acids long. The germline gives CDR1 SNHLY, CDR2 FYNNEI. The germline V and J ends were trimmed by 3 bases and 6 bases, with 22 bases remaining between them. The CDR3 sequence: CASSDPARLLSEDTQYF. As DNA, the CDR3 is TGTGCCAGCAGTGATCCTGCCCGTCTCTTATCCGAGGATACGCAGTATTTT.

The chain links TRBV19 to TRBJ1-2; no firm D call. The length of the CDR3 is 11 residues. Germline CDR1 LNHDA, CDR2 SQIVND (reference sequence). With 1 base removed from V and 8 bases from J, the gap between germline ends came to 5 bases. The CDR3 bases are TGTGCCAGTAGTATAGCTGGCGGCTACACCTTC. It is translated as CASSIAGGYTF.

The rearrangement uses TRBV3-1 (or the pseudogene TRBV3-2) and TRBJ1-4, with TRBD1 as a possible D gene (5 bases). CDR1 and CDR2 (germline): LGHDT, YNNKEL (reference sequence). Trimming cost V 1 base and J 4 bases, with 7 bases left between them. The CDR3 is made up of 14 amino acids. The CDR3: CASSQGQHNEKLFF. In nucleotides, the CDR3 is TGTGCCAGCAGCCAAGGACAGCATAATGAAAAACTGTTTTTT.